These 25 T cell receptor beta chains originate from one sample sequenced in a study of blood T cells in healthy people across ages. The authors ran a second PCR of about 7 to 11 cycles using a sample-barcoded 5' primer and a J-beta primer mix. TCRdb independently ran MiXCR on the 5' RACE reads; one entry per CDR3 protein. The sample carries 1.5 million to 2 million distinct CDR3 sequences, about 50% recorded once. Material for sequencing was blood. These receptors were taken from a woman between 40 and 50 years old in good health.

The chain is built from TRBV5-1 and TRBJ2-3, with D possibly being TRBD2 (7 bases). Per the germline V gene, CDR1 is SGHRS and CDR2 is YFSETQ. The CDR3 totals 18 residues. Between the trimmed V and J ends, which lost 4 bases and 4 bases, there was a span of 25 bases. The CDR3 region is CASSLNGGLEILPDTQYF. In nucleotides, the CDR3 is TGCGCCAGCAGCCTCAACGGGGGGCTCGAAATACTCCCAGATACGCAGTATTTT. The variable domain in full, with the rest retrieved from reference TRBV5-1 and TRBJ2-3, is KAGVTQTPRYLIKTRGQQVTLSCSPISGHRSVSWYQQTPGQGLQFLFEYFSETQRNKGNFPGRFSGRQFSNSRSEMNVSTLELGDSALYLCASSLNGGLEILPDTQYFGPGTRLTVL.

The chain combines TRBV13 with TRBJ2-7; perhaps D is TRBD1 or TRBD2 (6 bases each). The germline gives CDR1 PRHDT, CDR2 FYEKMQ (reference sequence). CDR3 length: 16 amino acids. Trimming pared 4 bases from V and 4 bases from J, leaving 20 bases between. CDR3 region: CASSSTAGGGQYEQYF. DNA of the CDR3: TGTGCCAGCAGCTCAACAGCCGGAGGGGGTCAGTACGAGCAGTACTTC.

The V and J genes are TRBV5-1 and TRBJ2-3; possible D gene TRBD2, 5 bases. The germline CDR1 and CDR2 sequences are SGHRS and YFSETQ. The CDR3 sequence is 17 residues long. Trimming stripped 1 base from V and 4 bases from J, with 19 bases between. The CDR3 DNA reads TGCGCCAGCAGCTTGTGGGTTGCGGGTATAAGAGCAGATACGCAGTATTTT. Protein sequence: CASSLWVAGIRADTQYF.

The CDR3 DNA reads as TGCAGTGCTAGGATAGGGACTGGGGCCAACGTCCTGACTTTC. It is translated as CSARIGTGANVLTF. This chain uses TRBV20-1 with TRBJ2-6; unclear D gene. The CDR3 contains 14 residues. Trimming shortened V by 3 bases and J by 2 bases, and 8 bases separated the two germline ends. CDR1 is DFQATT and CDR2 is SNEGSKA in the germline V gene (reference sequence).

The chain is built from TRBV28 and TRBJ2-3; 9 nucleotides agree with TRBD2. Trimming at V came to 6 bases and at J to 2 bases, leaving 9 bases not matched to a gene. Germline CDR1 is MDHEN and CDR2 is SYDVKM. The CDR3 sequence is 16 residues long. The CDR3 sequence: CASSPVSSGDTDTQYF. DNA of the CDR3: TGTGCCAGCAGCCCCGTTTCTAGCGGGGACACAGATACGCAGTATTTT.

The chain links TRBV6-5 to TRBJ2-7; TRBD1 matches 7 bases. Unmatched junction bases numbered 11, after V lost 6 bases and J lost 0 bases. The CDR3 totals 16 residues. Germline V gene lookup returns CDR1 MNHEY and CDR2 SVGAGI. As DNA, the CDR3 is TGTGCCAGCAGCAAACGATCGACAGGGTTCTCCTACGAGCAGTACTTC. It encodes CASSKRSTGFSYEQYF.

The chain links TRBV5-1 to TRBJ1-6, with a possible D match to TRBD1 (6 bases). The CDR3 consists of 15 residues. Germline-derived CDR1 and CDR2 are SGHRS and YFSETQ. The germline V and J ends were trimmed by 4 bases and 7 bases, with 15 bases remaining between them. In DNA, the CDR3 is TGCGCCAGCAGCCCAAACCGCGGACAGAATTCACCCCTCCACTTT. Translated, it gives CASSPNRGQNSPLHF.

This clonotype was recorded only once. The chain joins TRBV12-3 or TRBV12-4 to TRBJ2-7; TRBD2 agrees at 9 bases. This CDR3 spans 14 amino acids. V lost 3 bases, J lost 5 bases, and 5 bases stayed unmatched. As DNA, the CDR3 is TGTGCCAGCAGTTTCGCGGGGGGGGCGGACGAGCAGTACTTC. Translated, it gives CASSFAGGADEQYF.

This rearrangement joins TRBV5-1 to TRBJ2-7, with 14 bases identical to TRBD2. The CDR3 is 17 residues long. Trimming cost V 4 bases and J 0 bases; bases outside gene matches: 6. Germline loops: CDR1 SGHRS, CDR2 YFSETQ. The CDR3: CASSLFGTSGGSYEQYF. Written as DNA, the CDR3 is TGCGCCAGCAGCCTATTTGGGACTAGCGGGGGCTCCTACGAGCAGTACTTC.

The gene calls are TRBV5-1 and TRBJ2-3; the match to TRBD2 covers 12 bases. The CDR3 length is 17 residues. Germline V CDR1 and CDR2: SGHRS, YFSETQ. The ends lost 4 bases at V and 1 base at J; junction bases unmatched: 7. The CDR3 region has the DNA TGCGCCAGCAGCCCAGGACTAGCGGGGACACGCACAGATACGCAGTATTTT. Its protein is CASSPGLAGTRTDTQYF.

The V and J genes are TRBV6-2 or TRBV6-3 and TRBJ2-7; a possible D gene is TRBD1 (7 bases). The CDR3 contains 14 residues. With 2 bases removed from V and 4 bases from J, the gap between germline ends came to 12 bases. Germline CDR1 and CDR2: MNHEY and SVGEGT. For the CDR3, the DNA is TGTGCCAGCAGTTACGGCGGGACAGAGTACGAGCAGTACTTC. It yields the protein CASSYGGTEYEQYF.

This rearrangement joins TRBV9 to TRBJ2-7; D not certain. Trimming removed 3 bases at V and 0 bases at J, with 7 bases between. The CDR3 is 13 amino acids. Looked up from germline, CDR1 is SGDLS and CDR2 is YYNGEE. CDR3 sequence: CASSDGNSYEQYF. CDR3 sequence (DNA): TGTGCCAGCAGCGACGGCAACTCCTACGAGCAGTACTTC.

This clonotype occurred many times. The chain employs TRBV20-1 and TRBJ2-5, with 7 positions matching TRBD2. Germline CDR1 DFQATT, CDR2 SNEGSKA (reference sequence). This CDR3 has 13 residues. Germline trimming cut 4 bases from V and 3 bases from J; bases unmatched to any gene: 5. Here the CDR3 reads CSAKWGGEETQYF. The CDR3 DNA sequence: TGCAGTGCTAAGTGGGGGGGGGAAGAGACCCAGTACTTC.

The rearrangement uses TRBV4-1 and TRBJ2-7, with 12 bases fitting TRBD1. After removal of 4 bases from V and 3 bases from J, the junction contained 7 bases not matched to a gene. This CDR3 contains 16 residues. CDR1 and CDR2 from the germline V gene are MGHRA and YSYEKL. CDR3 nucleotide sequence: TGCGCCAGCAGCCCAATGGGACAGGGGGCCCACTACGAGCAGTACTTC. Translating it yields CASSPMGQGAHYEQYF.

In nucleotides, the CDR3 is TGTGCCACCAGCATAGAGGGGGCCTACGAGCAGTACTTC. Translation: CATSIEGAYEQYF. The chain has TRBV15 and TRBJ2-7; possible D gene TRBD1, 6 bases. Germline assignment: CDR1 LNHNV and CDR2 YYDKDF (reference sequence). With 4 bases removed from V and 2 bases from J, the gap between germline ends came to 9 bases. This CDR3 is 13 amino acids long.

This clonotype was detected only a few times. V gene TRBV24-1 combines with J gene TRBJ2-1; D gene unclear. Germline V gene sequence: CDR1 KGHDR, CDR2 SFDVKD. This CDR3 has 13 residues. V was trimmed by 8 bases and J by 6 bases, leaving 13 bases between them. CDR3 region: CATIGSSSNEQFF. The CDR3 nucleotides read TGTGCCACCATAGGGTCCTCGAGCAATGAGCAGTTCTTC.

A few counts support this clonotype. The chain is built from TRBV12-3 or TRBV12-4 and TRBJ2-3, with 8 bases aligning to TRBD1. The CDR3 is 14 amino acids. The ends lost 5 bases at V and 2 bases at J; junction bases unmatched: 3. This chain's CDR3 is CASSDRGATDTQYF. CDR3 nucleotide sequence: TGTGCCAGCAGTGACAGGGGAGCCACAGATACGCAGTATTTT.

The chain combines TRBV20-1 with TRBJ2-1; 8 nucleotides align to TRBD2. The CDR3 is 16 amino acids. V dropped 2 bases and J dropped 8; count of bases not matched to a gene: 14. Per germline, CDR1 DFQATT and CDR2 SNEGSKA (reference sequence). CDR3: CSARKRSGGRRDEQFF. The CDR3 bases are TGCAGTGCTAGAAAGAGGAGCGGGGGCCGACGGGATGAGCAGTTCTTC.

This clonotype showed up just once. The CDR3 spells CASSVRSSPEGFSSYNEQYF. DNA of the CDR3: TGTGCCAGCAGTGTAAGAAGTTCCCCCGAGGGGTTTAGCTCCTACAATGAGCAGTACTTC. V and J are TRBV6-1 and TRBJ2-1, with D perhaps assigned TRBD1 or TRBD2 (5 bases each). The J call is uncertain, as TRBJ2-7 better fits the DNA end. Germline loops: CDR1 MNHNS, CDR2 SASEGT. The CDR3 is made up of 20 amino acids.

This chain uses TRBV20-1 with TRBJ2-1; tentative D call: TRBD2 (5 bases). The V end lost 6 bases, the J end lost 5 bases, and 17 bases lay between the germline ends. CDR3 length: 14 residues. Germline V gene data show CDR1 as DFQATT and CDR2 as SNEGSKA (reference sequence). The CDR3 here is CSARHTRKDNEQFF. The DNA for the CDR3 is TGCAGTGCCAGACACACTAGAAAAGACAATGAGCAGTTCTTC.

The V gene is TRBV7-2, the J gene TRBJ2-5; D unresolved. Trimming took off 2 bases at V and 7 bases at J, with 14 bases between the two ends. The CDR3 runs 14 residues. The germline V gene encodes CDR1 SGHTA and CDR2 FQGNSA. The CDR3 loop is CASSLSVALVTQYF. The CDR3 DNA is TGTGCCAGCAGCTTATCAGTAGCTCTGGTGACCCAGTACTTC.

This clonotype is a singleton in its sample. The chain uses TRBV12-5 and TRBJ2-1; possible D gene TRBD1, 6 bases. CDR1 LGHNT and CDR2 FRNRAP come from the germline V gene. The ends were cut back, 1 base at V and 2 bases at J, with 6 bases in the middle. CDR3 length: 14 residues. The CDR3 spells CASGLGGPYNEQFF. The CDR3 DNA reads TGTGCTAGTGGTTTGGGGGGGCCCTACAATGAGCAGTTCTTC.

The chain has TRBV20-1 and TRBJ1-4; D is unresolved. The CDR3 is 12 residues long. The V end lost 3 bases, the J end lost 7 bases, and 9 bases lay between the germline ends. Germline lookup yields CDR1 DFQATT and CDR2 SNEGSKA (reference sequence). CDR3 protein: CSASGGIEKLFF. The CDR3 DNA follows: TGCAGTGCTAGTGGAGGGATTGAAAAACTGTTTTTT.

This clonotype was counted between two and nine times. The chain has TRBV28 and TRBJ2-7, with unresolved D. CDR3 length: 17 amino acids. In germline, CDR1 is MDHEN, CDR2 SYDVKM. Trimming took 6 bases from V and 0 from J, leaving 21 bases between them. The CDR3, as DNA: TGTGCCAGCAGGAGGTCCGACTCATTCTTAAGCTCCTACGAGCAGTACTTC. Its protein is CASRRSDSFLSSYEQYF.

This sequence joins TRBV6-5 and TRBJ2-5; weak D call: TRBD1 (6 bases). The CDR3 spans 14 residues. The V gene lost 5 bases and the J gene lost 5 bases, with 15 bases spanning the gap. In germline, CDR1 is MNHEY, CDR2 SVGAGI. Here the CDR3 DNA reads TGTGCCAGCAGTGTTCCGGGACATTGGGAGACCCAGTACTTC. The encoded protein is CASSVPGHWETQYF.